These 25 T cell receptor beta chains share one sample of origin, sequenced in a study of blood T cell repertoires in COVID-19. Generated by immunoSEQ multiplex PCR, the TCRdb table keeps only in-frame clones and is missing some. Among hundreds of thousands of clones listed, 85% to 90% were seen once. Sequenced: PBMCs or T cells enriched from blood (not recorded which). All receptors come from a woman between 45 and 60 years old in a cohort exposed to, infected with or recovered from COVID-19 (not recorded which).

This CDR3 is CASSERESSYEQYF. As DNA, the CDR3 is TGTGCCAGCAGTGAACGGGAGAGCTCCTACGAGCAGTACTTC. The chain recombines TRBV6-1 with TRBJ2-7, with D tentatively TRBD2 (6 bases). Germline CDR1 is MNHNS and CDR2 is SASEGT. Trimming shortened V by 2 bases and J by 0 bases, and 8 bases separated the two germline ends. This CDR3 has 14 residues.

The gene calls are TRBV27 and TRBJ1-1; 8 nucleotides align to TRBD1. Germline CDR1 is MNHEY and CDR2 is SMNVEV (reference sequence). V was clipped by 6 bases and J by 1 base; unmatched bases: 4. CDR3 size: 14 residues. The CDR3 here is CASSPTGANTEAFF. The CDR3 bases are TGTGCCAGCAGCCCGACAGGGGCGAACACTGAAGCTTTCTTT.

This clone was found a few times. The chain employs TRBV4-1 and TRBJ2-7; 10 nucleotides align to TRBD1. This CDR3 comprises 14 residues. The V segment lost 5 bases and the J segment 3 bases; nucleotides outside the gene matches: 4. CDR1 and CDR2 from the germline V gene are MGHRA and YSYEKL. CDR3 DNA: TGCGCCAGCAGCTATCGGGACAGGGGCTACGAGCAGTACTTC. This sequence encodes CASSYRDRGYEQYF.

The CDR3 loop reads CASKPSGGRRETQYF. The DNA of the CDR3 is TGTGCCAGCAAACCAAGCGGGGGGCGCCGGGAGACCCAGTACTTC. The V call is TRBV2, the J call TRBJ2-5; TRBD2 matches 9 bases. The J segment lost 5 bases and the V segment lost 7 bases, leaving 11 bases of the junction unmatched. Germline assignment: CDR1 SNHLY and CDR2 FYNNEI. The length of the CDR3 is 15 residues.

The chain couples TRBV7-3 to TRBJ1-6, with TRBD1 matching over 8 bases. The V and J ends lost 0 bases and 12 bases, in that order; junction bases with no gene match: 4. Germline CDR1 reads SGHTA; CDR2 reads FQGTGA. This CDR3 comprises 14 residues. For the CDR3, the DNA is TGTGCCAGCAGCTTAACGTCAGGGGGCGAACCCCTCCACTTT. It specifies CASSLTSGGEPLHF.

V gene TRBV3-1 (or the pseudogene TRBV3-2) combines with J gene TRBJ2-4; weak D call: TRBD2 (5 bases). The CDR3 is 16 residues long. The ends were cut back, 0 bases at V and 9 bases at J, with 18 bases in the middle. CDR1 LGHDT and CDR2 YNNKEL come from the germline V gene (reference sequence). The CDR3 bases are TGTGCCAGCAGCCAAGACTCGACCTCATTTGGGAGCATTCAGTACTTC. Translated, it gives CASSQDSTSFGSIQYF.

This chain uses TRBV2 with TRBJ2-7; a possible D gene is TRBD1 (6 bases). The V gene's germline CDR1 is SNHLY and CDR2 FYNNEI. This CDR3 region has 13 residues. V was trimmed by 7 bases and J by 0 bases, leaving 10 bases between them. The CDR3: CASTHRVSYEQYF. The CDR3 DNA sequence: TGTGCCAGCACCCACAGGGTCTCCTACGAGCAGTACTTC.

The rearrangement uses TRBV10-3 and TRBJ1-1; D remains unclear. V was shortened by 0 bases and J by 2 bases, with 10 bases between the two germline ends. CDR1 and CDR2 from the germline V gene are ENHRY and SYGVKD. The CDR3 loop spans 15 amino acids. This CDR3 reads CAISESRGINTEAFF. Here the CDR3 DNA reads TGTGCCATCAGTGAGTCGAGAGGGATAAACACTGAAGCTTTCTTT.

As DNA, the CDR3 is TGTGCCAGCAGCCAAGAACGTTTAGGGATCGGAGGAGATGGCTACACCTTC. Protein sequence: CASSQERLGIGGDGYTF. The chain combines TRBV4-2 with TRBJ1-2; no reliable D call. Trimming removed 0 bases at V and 6 bases at J, with 20 bases between. The germline CDR1 and CDR2 sequences are LGHNA and YNFKEQ. The CDR3 is 17 amino acids.

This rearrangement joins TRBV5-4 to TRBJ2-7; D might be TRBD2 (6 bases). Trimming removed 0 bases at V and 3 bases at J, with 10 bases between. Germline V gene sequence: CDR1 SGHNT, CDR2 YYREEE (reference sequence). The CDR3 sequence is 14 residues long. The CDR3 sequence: CASSLEVGLYEQYF. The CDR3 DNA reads TGTGCCAGCAGCTTGGAGGTGGGACTCTACGAGCAGTACTTC.

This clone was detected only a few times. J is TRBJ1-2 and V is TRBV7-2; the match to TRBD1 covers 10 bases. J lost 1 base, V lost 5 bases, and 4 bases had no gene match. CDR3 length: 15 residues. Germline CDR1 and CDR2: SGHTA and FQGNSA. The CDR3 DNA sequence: TGTGCCAGCAGCCAGGACAGGGGGGGTAACTATGGCTACACCTTC. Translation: CASSQDRGGNYGYTF.

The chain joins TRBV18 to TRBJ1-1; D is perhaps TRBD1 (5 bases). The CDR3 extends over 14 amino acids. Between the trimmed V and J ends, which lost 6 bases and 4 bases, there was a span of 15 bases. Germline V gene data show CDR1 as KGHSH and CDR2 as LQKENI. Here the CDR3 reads CASSSGSGGTEAFF. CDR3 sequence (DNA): TGTGCCAGCTCCTCCGGGTCGGGGGGCACTGAAGCTTTCTTT.

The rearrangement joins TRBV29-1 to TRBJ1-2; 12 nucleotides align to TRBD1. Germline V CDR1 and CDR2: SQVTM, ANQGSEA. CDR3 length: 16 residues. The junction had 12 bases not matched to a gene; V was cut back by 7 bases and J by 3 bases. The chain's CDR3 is CSAYPGTGGADYGYTF. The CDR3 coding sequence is TGCAGCGCATACCCCGGGACAGGGGGCGCCGACTATGGCTACACCTTC.

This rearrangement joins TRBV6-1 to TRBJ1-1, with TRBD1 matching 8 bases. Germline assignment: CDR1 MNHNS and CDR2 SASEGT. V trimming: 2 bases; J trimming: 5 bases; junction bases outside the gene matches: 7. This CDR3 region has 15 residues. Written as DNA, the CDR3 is TGTGCCAGCAGTGAACCCCCGACAGGGGATACTGAAGCTTTCTTT. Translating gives CASSEPPTGDTEAFF.

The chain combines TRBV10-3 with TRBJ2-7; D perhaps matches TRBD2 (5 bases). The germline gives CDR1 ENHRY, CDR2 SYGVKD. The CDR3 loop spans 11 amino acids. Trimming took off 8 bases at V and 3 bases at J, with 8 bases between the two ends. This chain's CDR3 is CAIGGGYEQYF. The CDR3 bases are TGTGCCATCGGCGGAGGCTACGAGCAGTACTTC.

The CDR3 protein is CASGRTGDSYEQYF. As DNA, the CDR3 is TGTGCCAGCGGCCGGACAGGGGACTCCTACGAGCAGTACTTC. The chain links TRBV9 to TRBJ2-7; the match to TRBD1 covers 9 bases. This CDR3 is built from 14 residues. J gave up 0 bases and V 7 bases, and 5 bases lay outside the gene matches. The germline CDR1 and CDR2 sequences are SGDLS and YYNGEE. The variable domain in full, with the rest retrieved from reference TRBV9 and TRBJ2-7, is DSGVTQTPKHLITATGQRVTLRCSPRSGDLSVYWYQQSLDQGLQFLIQYYNGEERAKGNILERFSAQQFPDLHSELNLSSLELGDSALYFCASGRTGDSYEQYFGPGTRLTVT.

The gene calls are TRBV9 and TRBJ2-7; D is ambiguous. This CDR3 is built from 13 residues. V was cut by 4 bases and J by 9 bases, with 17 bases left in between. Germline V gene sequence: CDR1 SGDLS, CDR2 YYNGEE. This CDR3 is CASSSSEAHVQYF. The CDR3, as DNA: TGTGCCAGCAGCTCGAGCGAGGCGCACGTGCAGTACTTC.

This CDR3 reads CASSPGIATNEKLFF. CDR3 sequence (DNA): TGTGCCAGCAGCCCAGGGATTGCAACTAATGAAAAACTGTTTTTT. This chain uses TRBV7-3 with TRBJ1-4; weak D call: TRBD1 (5 bases). Trimming removed 5 bases at V and 0 bases at J, with 10 bases between. Germline CDR1 reads SGHTA; CDR2 reads FQGTGA. CDR3 length: 15 residues. Based on the CDR3 plus reference TRBV7-3 and TRBJ1-4, the full variable domain is GAGVSQTPSNKVTEKGKYVELRCDPISGHTALYWYRQSLGQGPEFLIYFQGTGAADDSGLPNDRFFAVRPEGSVSTLKIQRTERGDSAVYLCASSPGIATNEKLFFGSGTQLSVL.

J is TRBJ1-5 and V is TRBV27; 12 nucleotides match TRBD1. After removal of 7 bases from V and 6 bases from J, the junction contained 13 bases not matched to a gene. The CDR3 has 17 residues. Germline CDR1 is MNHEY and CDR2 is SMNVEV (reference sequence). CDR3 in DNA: TGTGCCAGCACCATTACCCCGGGACAGGGGGCTGTTCAGCCCCAGCATTTT. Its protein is CASTITPGQGAVQPQHF.

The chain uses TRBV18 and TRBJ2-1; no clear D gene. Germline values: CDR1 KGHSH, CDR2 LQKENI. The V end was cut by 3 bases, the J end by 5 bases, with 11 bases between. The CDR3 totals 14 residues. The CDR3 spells CASSPTDVDNEQFF. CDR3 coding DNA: TGTGCCAGCTCACCTACAGACGTAGACAATGAGCAGTTCTTC.

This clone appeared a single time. The CDR3 loop reads CASSVGTADNEQFF. The DNA for the CDR3 is TGTGCCAGCAGCGTAGGGACAGCAGACAATGAGCAGTTCTTC. J is TRBJ2-1 and V is TRBV9; perhaps TRBD1 as D (6 bases). CDR3 size: 14 residues. Germline V gene data show CDR1 as SGDLS and CDR2 as YYNGEE. The V end was cut by 0 bases, the J end by 5 bases, with 9 bases between.

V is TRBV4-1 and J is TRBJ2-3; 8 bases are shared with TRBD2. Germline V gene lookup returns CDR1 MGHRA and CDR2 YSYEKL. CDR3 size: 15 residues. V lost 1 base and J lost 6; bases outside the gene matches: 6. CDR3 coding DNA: TGCGCCAGCAGCCAAGCCGGGGGCGGGGGGGATACGCAGTATTTT. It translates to CASSQAGGGGDTQYF.

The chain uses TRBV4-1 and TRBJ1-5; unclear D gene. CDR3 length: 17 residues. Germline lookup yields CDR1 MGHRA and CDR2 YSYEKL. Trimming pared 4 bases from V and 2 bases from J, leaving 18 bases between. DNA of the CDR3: TGCGCCAGCAGCCTATCGTATAGAGTGGTGGGCAATCAGCCCCAGCATTTT. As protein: CASSLSYRVVGNQPQHF.

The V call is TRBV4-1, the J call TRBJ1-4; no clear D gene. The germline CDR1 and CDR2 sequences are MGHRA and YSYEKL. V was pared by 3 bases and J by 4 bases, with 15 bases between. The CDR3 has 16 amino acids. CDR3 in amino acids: CASSQQAARGNEKLFF. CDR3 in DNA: TGCGCCAGCAGCCAGCAAGCAGCCCGGGGTAATGAAAAACTGTTTTTT.

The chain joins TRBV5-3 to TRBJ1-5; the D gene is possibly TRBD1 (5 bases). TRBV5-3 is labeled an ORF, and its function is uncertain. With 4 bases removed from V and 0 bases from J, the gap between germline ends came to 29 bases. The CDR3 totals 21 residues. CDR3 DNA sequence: TGTGCCAGAAGCACGGAAATCAGGGAGAGCGGGGAGGGATATAGCAATCAGCCCCAGCATTTT. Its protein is CARSTEIRESGEGYSNQPQHF.